This entry features one TCR beta chain sequence. Antigen specificity is unknown. CDR3 length: 14 residues. From germline, CDR1 is SQVTM and CDR2 ANQGSEA. V lost 1 base to trimming and J lost 2 bases, with 8 bases between them. Data came from immunoSEQ multiplex PCR; TCRdb stores just in-frame clones and leaves some out. This sample yields under 100,000 clones, of which roughly 88% are seen a single time; approximately 15% belongs to the top ten. These data belong to a study of T cell responses to AZD1222 COVID-19 vaccine. Findings of the study overall: Only after the peak T cell response were repertoires sampled. Among spike-specific TCRs, nearly half reportedly target unmutated variant regions. Compared with day 0, the breadth and depth of the Spike-specific TCR repertoire rose significantly after two doses of AZD1222. The study found vaccine-associated CD4 TCRs spanning spike, dominant at 160-218 and 743-854.

The chain couples TRBV29-1 to TRBJ2-2; no reliable D call. This TCR came from an adult in good health. The specimen was peripheral blood, collected on day 0 of AZD1222 vaccination. The CDR3 DNA follows: TGCAGCGTTGAAGCCGCTACCAACACCGGGGAGCTGTTTTTT. It specifies CSVEAATNTGELFF.